This is a list of T cell receptor beta chains from one sample in a study of blood T cells in healthy people across ages. One entry per CDR3 protein, called by TCRdb with MiXCR from the 5' RACE reads. The table includes 2 million or so distinct CDR3 sequences, about 50% detected once. The specimen was blood. Receptor source: a woman aged 40 to 50 in good health. Each CDR3 is given with its conserved first and last residue. A D gene is named only where the DNA matches it firmly. Rows may omit the clone size; those that give it use once, few, many or a size class.

D	J	size	V	CDR3	DNA
TRBD2	TRBJ2-5	NA	TRBV6-1	CASSPRRLAGGRYQETQYF	TGTGCCAGCAGCCCCCGGAGGCTAGCGGGAGGAAGATACCAAGAGACCCAGTACTTC
NA	TRBJ1-1	NA	TRBV6-2/TRBV6-3	CASSYPGTPSEAFF	TGTGCCAGCAGTTACCCCGGGACACCATCTGAAGCTTTCTTT
NA	TRBJ2-5	few	TRBV9	CASSVNIGQQETQYF	TGTGCCAGCAGCGTAAATATTGGACAGCAAGAGACCCAGTACTTC
TRBD2	TRBJ2-7	NA	TRBV4-2	CASSQDPGTSVYEQYF	TGTGCCAGCAGCCAAGATCCCGGGACTAGTGTCTACGAGCAGTACTTC
NA	TRBJ2-1	once	TRBV7-2	CASSSSGGGQQFF	TGTGCCAGCAGCTCATCCGGGGGCGGGCAGCAGTTCTTC
NA	TRBJ1-2	NA	TRBV20-1	CSASGDSYGYTF	TGCAGTGCTTCAGGGGACTCCTATGGCTACACCTTC
NA	TRBJ1-1	NA	TRBV4-2	CASSKTLGTEAFF	TGTGCCAGCAGCAAAACTCTGGGCACTGAAGCTTTCTTT
NA	TRBJ2-7	NA	TRBV5-1	CASSLGGTANEQYF	TGCGCCAGCAGCTTGGGCGGGACAGCCAACGAGCAGTACTTC
NA	TRBJ2-7	few	TRBV18	CASSGQTAYEQYF	TGTGCCAGCTCAGGGCAGACAGCCTACGAGCAGTACTTC
TRBD2	TRBJ2-1	few	TRBV28	CASSLWGEGPRYNEQFF	TGTGCCAGCAGTTTATGGGGGGAGGGCCCTCGGTACAATGAGCAGTTCTTC
NA	TRBJ2-7	NA	TRBV11-2	CASSYPRGGFDYEQYF	TGTGCCAGCAGCTACCCCAGGGGGGGATTCGACTACGAGCAGTACTTC
NA	TRBJ2-1	few	TRBV13	CASSLGLDSYNEQFF	TGTGCCAGCAGCTTGGGCCTAGACTCCTACAATGAGCAGTTCTTC
TRBD2	TRBJ2-3	NA	TRBV6-1	CASSLSGGQSTDTQYF	TGTGCCAGCAGTTTGAGCGGGGGGCAGAGCACAGATACGCAGTATTTT
TRBD2	TRBJ2-3	NA	TRBV7-2	CASSFGLAGVTDTQYF	TGTGCCAGCAGCTTCGGACTAGCGGGGGTCACAGATACGCAGTATTTT
NA	TRBJ2-2	NA	TRBV20-1	CSAPGAGELFF	TGCAGTGCCCCCGGCGCCGGGGAGCTGTTTTTT
NA	TRBJ1-2	NA	TRBV7-2	CASSSQGLNYGYTF	TGTGCCAGCAGCTCTCAGGGTCTTAACTATGGCTACACCTTC
TRBD1	TRBJ2-5	few	TRBV6-2/TRBV6-3	CASNVPTPDRSQETQYF	TGTGCCAGCAATGTTCCCACCCCGGACAGGAGCCAAGAGACCCAGTACTTC
NA	TRBJ2-3	NA	TRBV6-4	CARSDQTHTQYF	TGTGCCCGCAGTGACCAGACGCATACGCAGTATTTT
TRBD2	TRBJ2-3	once	TRBV9	CASNVEIAGGSDTQYF	TGTGCCAGCAACGTAGAGATAGCGGGGGGGTCAGATACGCAGTATTTT
TRBD2	TRBJ2-3	few	TRBV12-3/TRBV12-4	CASSSYPSGGTDTQYF	TGTGCCAGCAGTTCGTACCCTAGCGGGGGGACGGATACGCAGTATTTT
TRBD2	TRBJ2-1	few	TRBV6-1	CASSEGTSAHEQFF	TGTGCCAGCAGTGAAGGGACTAGCGCACATGAGCAGTTCTTC
NA	TRBJ2-4	few	TRBV7-2	CASSSAGQGKNIQYF	TGTGCCAGCAGCTCCGCCGGGCAGGGGAAAAACATTCAGTACTTC
NA	TRBJ2-3	NA	TRBV4-2	CASSQAHGSSTDTQYF	TGTGCCAGCAGCCAAGCCCATGGCAGTAGCACAGATACGCAGTATTTT
TRBD1	TRBJ2-7	NA	TRBV28	CASGQGIPYEQYF	TGTGCCAGCGGACAGGGAATCCCCTACGAGCAGTACTTC
TRBD1	TRBJ1-2	NA	TRBV4-1	CASSQRRDRVYGYTF	TGCGCCAGCAGCCAACGCCGGGACAGGGTCTATGGCTACACCTTC
NA	TRBJ2-1	NA	TRBV28	CASSQMGEDEQFF	TGTGCCAGCAGTCAAATGGGGGAGGATGAGCAGTTCTTC
NA	TRBJ1-2	NA	TRBV20-1	CSAAEGDYGYTF	TGCAGTGCCGCGGAGGGGGACTATGGCTACACCTTC
TRBD2	TRBJ2-3	NA	TRBV20-1	CSAHLVAGSTDTQYF	TGCAGTGCCCACCTTGTAGCGGGGAGCACAGATACGCAGTATTTT
TRBD2	TRBJ2-3	NA	TRBV14	CASSQGDYSTQYF	TGTGCCAGCAGCCAGGGGGACTATAGTACGCAGTATTTT
TRBD2	TRBJ2-1	NA	TRBV27	CASSRRGEQFF	TGTGCCAGCAGCCGGCGGGGGGAACAGTTCTTC
TRBD1	TRBJ2-7	few	TRBV6-1	CASSEWRTGLNEQYF	TGTGCCAGCAGTGAATGGCGGACAGGCCTTAATGAGCAGTACTTC
TRBD1	TRBJ2-7	NA	TRBV9	CASSGSGTGGAKQYF	TGTGCCAGCAGCGGCTCCGGGACAGGGGGCGCAAAGCAGTACTTC
NA	TRBJ2-3	NA	TRBV29-1	CSLPWGDTQYF	TGCAGCCTTCCATGGGGGGATACGCAGTATTTT
TRBD1	TRBJ2-1	NA	TRBV13	CASSLQGAAYNEQLF	TGTGCCAGCAGCTTACAGGGGGCGGCCTACAATGAGCAGCTCTTC
NA	TRBJ2-5	NA	TRBV6-5	CASLGARDQHETQYF	TGTGCCAGCCTGGGGGCCCGGGACCAGCACGAGACCCAGTACTTC
NA	TRBJ2-7	NA	TRBV20-1	CSARAVTGTLNYEQYF	TGCAGTGCTAGGGCCGTTACAGGGACTCTTAACTACGAGCAGTACTTC
NA	TRBJ1-1	NA	TRBV7-9	CASSLYRDLNTEAFF	TGTGCCAGCAGCCTTTACCGGGATTTGAACACTGAAGCTTTCTTT
NA	TRBJ2-7	NA	TRBV14	CASKTGNSYEQYF	TGTGCCAGCAAAACAGGGAACTCCTACGAGCAGTACTTC
NA	TRBJ2-7	NA	TRBV27	CASKSLTDYEQYF	TGTGCCAGCAAATCCCTGACGGACTACGAGCAGTACTTC
NA	TRBJ1-5	NA	TRBV28	CASRPRRNQPQHF	TGTGCCAGCAGACCTCGGAGGAATCAGCCCCAGCATTTT
TRBD1	TRBJ1-6	few	TRBV6-5	CASSYGQGANSPLHF	TGTGCCAGCAGTTACGGACAGGGGGCGAATTCACCCCTCCACTTT
TRBD1	TRBJ2-5	once	TRBV20-1	CSARTGWGQWQETQYF	TGCAGTGCCAGGACAGGGTGGGGTCAGTGGCAAGAGACCCAGTACTTC
TRBD2	TRBJ2-3	NA	TRBV25-1	CASSDSLAGGPYTDTQYF	TGTGCCAGCAGTGATTCTCTAGCGGGGGGGCCATACACAGATACGCAGTATTTT
NA	TRBJ2-5	few	TRBV7-9	CASSHKPTEETQYF	TGTGCCAGCAGCCATAAGCCGACAGAAGAGACCCAGTACTTC
NA	TRBJ2-7	NA	TRBV7-9	CASSLGQQYF	TGTGCCAGCAGCTTAGGCCAGCAGTACTTC
TRBD2	TRBJ2-3	few	TRBV27	CASSPGLAPDTQYF	TGTGCCAGCTCACCTGGACTAGCGCCAGATACGCAGTATTTT
TRBD1	TRBJ1-5	NA	TRBV7-9	CAVGEGAIQPQHF	TGTGCCGTTGGCGAGGGGGCTATTCAGCCCCAGCATTTT
NA	TRBJ2-4	NA	TRBV5-6	CASSPPGLNIQYF	TGTGCCAGCAGTCCCCCGGGATTAAACATTCAGTACTTC
NA	TRBJ2-1	few	TRBV27	CASSLSLGNEQFF	TGTGCCAGCAGTTTGTCGCTCGGTAATGAGCAGTTCTTC
TRBD1	TRBJ1-4	NA	TRBV6-5	CASSSPRGRGLDEKLFF	TGTGCCAGCAGTTCCCCCCGAGGCAGGGGGCTTGATGAAAAACTGTTTTTT
NA	TRBJ1-2	once	TRBV5-1	CASSLGLRGANYGYTF	TGCGCCAGCAGCTTGGGGCTAAGGGGAGCTAACTATGGCTACACCTTC
TRBD2	TRBJ2-5	few	TRBV5-1	CASSSGLGLGETQYF	TGCGCCAGCAGCTCTGGACTAGGCCTGGGAGAGACCCAGTACTTC
NA	TRBJ2-3	few	TRBV7-2	CASSLALAITDTQYF	TGTGCCAGCAGCTTAGCACTAGCCATCACAGATACGCAGTATTTT
TRBD1	TRBJ1-5	NA	TRBV4-1	CASSHRTQGAGQPQHF	TGCGCCAGCAGCCATCGAACACAGGGGGCAGGTCAGCCCCAGCATTTT
NA	TRBJ2-5	NA	TRBV6-5	CASTQPGGETQYF	TGTGCCAGCACCCAGCCCGGGGGAGAGACCCAGTACTTC
NA	TRBJ2-7	NA	TRBV2	CASSERLGSSEQYF	TGTGCCAGCAGTGAAAGGTTAGGCAGTAGCGAGCAGTACTTC
TRBD2	TRBJ2-1	NA	TRBV5-1	CASSFTSGGRNEQFF	TGCGCCAGCAGTTTTACTAGCGGGGGCCGCAATGAGCAGTTCTTC
NA	TRBJ1-2	NA	TRBV12-3/TRBV12-4	CASSASGAGGYTF	TGTGCCAGCAGTGCCTCAGGCGCAGGGGGCTACACCTTC
TRBD1	TRBJ1-6	NA	TRBV7-9	CASSLQGVQSPLHF	TGTGCCAGCAGCTTACAGGGGGTACAGTCACCCCTCCACTTT